This record concerns one T cell receptor (beta chain) sequence. This sample was taken from a study of blood T cell repertoires in COVID-19. Study-wide background: PBMCs, B-cell-depleted T cells, or T cells provided the cDNA or gDNA that made up the material.

Assay: immunoSEQ multiplex PCR; the TCRdb copy retains only in-frame clones and omits some. The sample contains some 74,000 clones, roughly 90% of which appear only once. The sequencing sample was made of peripheral blood. This sequence was found in a man aged 45-65 years with COVID-19, enrolled during active disease.

CDR3 nucleotide sequence: TGTGCCAGCAGTCCTGGGACTAGCGGGAGACTAGGAGAGACCCAGTACTTC. As protein: CASSPGTSGRLGETQYF. The chain carries TRBV28 and TRBJ2-5, with 14 bases that match TRBD2. With V trimmed by 5 bases and J by 4 bases, 9 bases remained unmatched. This CDR3 region has 17 residues. The germline V gene has CDR1 MDHEN and CDR2 SYDVKM.